Below are 13 T cell receptor beta chains sequenced from a single sample in a study of blood T cell repertoires in COVID-19 (TCRdb year 2020). Library method: the immunoSEQ multiplex PCR assay. The immuneACCESS repertoire file appears here via TCRdb, limited to in-frame rearrangements. These files lack a portion of the clones; in checked studies, under half of the deficit traces to unresolved V genes, and the cause of the others is not known. This sample comprises some 260,000 clones, approximately 88% of them detected only once. The top ten clonotypes cover 0.7% of the sample. The sequencing input was peripheral blood. These receptors originate from a human donor in a cohort sampled during active COVID-19.

CDR3 DNA: TGTGCCAGCAGCTTAGGATTGGGCAGGGGTAGCAATCAGCCCCAGCATTTT. Translation: CASSLGLGRGSNQPQHF. The rearrangement joins TRBV7-8 to TRBJ1-5; D perhaps matches TRBD1 (6 bases). Deletions cut 1 base from V and 0 bases from J, with 13 bases between. Germline values: CDR1 SGHVS, CDR2 FQNEAQ. The CDR3 loop spans 17 amino acids.

The sample holds many counts of this clone. The chain is built from TRBV2 and TRBJ1-5; TRBD1 matches at 10 bases. This CDR3 is 14 amino acids long. CDR1 and CDR2 (germline): SNHLY, FYNNEI. V shed 6 bases, J shed 5 bases, and the junction held 4 bases outside the gene matches. CDR3 DNA: TGTGCCAGCAGCTCGGACAGGGGGGATCAGCCCCAGCATTTT. Its protein product is CASSSDRGDQPQHF. Variable domain in full (rest from reference TRBV2 and TRBJ1-5): EPEVTQTPSHQVTQMGQEVILRCVPISNHLYFYWYRQILGQKVEFLVSFYNNEISEKSEIFDDQFSVERPDGSNFTLKIRSTKLEDSAMYFCASSSDRGDQPQHFGDGTRLSIL.

About this clone itself: This specimen includes other DNA sequences encoding the same CDR3. This chain uses TRBV19 with TRBJ1-1; D gene unclear. Trimming shortened V by 6 bases and J by 4 bases, and 12 bases separated the two germline ends. Germline lookup yields CDR1 LNHDA and CDR2 SQIVND (reference sequence). This CDR3 has 13 residues. Here the CDR3 reads CASSATRGTEAFF. CDR3 DNA sequence: TGTGCCAGTAGCGCGACCCGGGGCACTGAAGCTTTCTTT.

The V call is TRBV7-5, the J call TRBJ2-6; the table's D call of TRBD2 was not tested on the DNA. TRBV7-5 is a pseudogene segment. The CDR3 is 15 amino acids. The CDR3: CVRSAGPSGANVLTF. The CDR3 coding sequence is TGTGTCAGAAGCGCGGGACCCTCTGGGGCCAACGTCCTGACTTTC.

The chain employs TRBV20-1 and TRBJ1-6, with 7 positions matching TRBD1. Germline lookup yields CDR1 DFQATT and CDR2 SNEGSKA (reference sequence). J lost 10 bases, V lost 3 bases, and 9 bases had no gene match. This CDR3 has 14 amino acids. Written as DNA, the CDR3 is TGCAGTGCTAGTCGCCAGGGGGGAGACTCACCCCTCCACTTT. Translated, it gives CSASRQGGDSPLHF.

The genes are TRBV5-1 and TRBJ1-2; D not certain. Trimming shortened V by 0 bases and J by 2 bases, and 8 bases separated the two germline ends. CDR1 is SGHRS, CDR2 YFSETQ, per germline. The CDR3 runs to 14 residues. In nucleotides, the CDR3 is TGCGCCAGCAGCTTGGGAGGGAGAAACTATGGCTACACCTTC. Its protein is CASSLGGRNYGYTF. Using reference TRBV5-1 and TRBJ1-2 for the parts outside the CDR3, the full variable domain is KAGVTQTPRYLIKTRGQQVTLSCSPISGHRSVSWYQQTPGQGLQFLFEYFSETQRNKGNFPGRFSGRQFSNSRSEMNVSTLELGDSALYLCASSLGGRNYGYTFGSGTRLTVV.

In its sample, this clone was seen once. This chain joins TRBV6-1 and TRBJ1-2, with TRBD1 matching over 7 bases. Germline V gene lookup returns CDR1 MNHNS and CDR2 SASEGT. After removal of 2 bases from V and 1 base from J, the junction contained 7 bases not matched to a gene. The CDR3 loop spans 16 amino acids. The DNA of the CDR3 is TGTGCCAGCAGTGAATTCTGGGGACAGATTAACTATGGCTACACCTTC. Its protein product is CASSEFWGQINYGYTF.

This clone was counted a single time. The J gene is TRBJ2-7, the V gene TRBV6-5; 10 bases are a match to TRBD1. V dropped 6 bases and J dropped 4; count of bases not matched to a gene: 6. The CDR3 spans 14 residues. CDR1 is MNHEY and CDR2 is SVGAGI in the germline V gene. The CDR3 bases are TGTGCCAGCAGCCCAGGGACAGGGGTGTACGAGCAGTACTTC. Translated: CASSPGTGVYEQYF.

V usage is TRBV19 and J usage is TRBJ2-1, with D perhaps TRBD2 (6 bases). Germline V gene lookup returns CDR1 LNHDA and CDR2 SQIVND (reference sequence). The ends were cut back, 6 bases at V and 3 bases at J, with 18 bases in the middle. The CDR3 contains 16 residues. The CDR3: CASSTEGGVVYNEQFF. The CDR3, as DNA: TGTGCCAGTAGCACCGAGGGCGGGGTTGTCTACAATGAGCAGTTCTTC.

The V gene is TRBV9, the J gene TRBJ2-7, with D perhaps matching TRBD2 (7 bases). This CDR3 is built from 17 residues. CDR1 is SGDLS and CDR2 is YYNGEE in the germline V gene. The V gene lost 4 bases and the J gene lost 2 bases, with 22 bases spanning the gap. CDR3 loop: CASSPHFSGGIAYEQYF. CDR3 nucleotide sequence: TGTGCCAGCAGCCCCCACTTCTCGGGGGGCATCGCCTACGAGCAGTACTTC.

This rearrangement joins TRBV7-8 to TRBJ1-4, with a possible D match to TRBD1 (6 bases). This CDR3 region has 15 residues. Germline CDR1 SGHVS, CDR2 FQNEAQ. Trimming removed 4 bases at V and 1 base at J, with 10 bases between. CDR3 nucleotide sequence: TGTGCCAGCAGCTCTACAGGGAAAACTAATGAAAAACTGTTTTTT. Its translation is CASSSTGKTNEKLFF. Together with reference TRBV7-8 and TRBJ1-4, the CDR3 gives the full variable domain: GAGVSQSPRYKVAKRGQDVALRCDPISGHVSLFWYQQALGQGPEFLTYFQNEAQLDKSGLPSDRFFAERPEGSVSTLKIQRTQQEDSAVYLCASSSTGKTNEKLFFGSGTQLSVL.

The J gene is TRBJ1-6, the V gene TRBV28; D is ambiguous. Trimming left V 3 bases short and J 5 bases short, with 14 bases between. The CDR3 is 16 amino acids. The germline V gene has CDR1 MDHEN and CDR2 SYDVKM. The CDR3 loop reads CASSLGKPDNNSPLHF. CDR3 DNA: TGTGCCAGCAGTTTGGGCAAGCCAGACAATAATTCACCCCTCCACTTT.

The chain recombines TRBV3-1 (or the pseudogene TRBV3-2) with TRBJ1-3; TRBD1 matches at 7 bases. Germline V lookup: CDR1 LGHDT, CDR2 YNNKEL (reference sequence). J lost 3 bases, V lost 1 base, and 12 bases had no gene match. The CDR3 runs 18 residues. Written as DNA, the CDR3 is TGTGCCAGCAGCCAAGCAACAGGGGCGGGCGCCTATGGAAACACCATATATTTT. Translation: CASSQATGAGAYGNTIYF.